This TCR beta chain was identified during a study of T-cell memory formation after mild COVID-19. Across the whole study: Largely, the TCR clusters proved donor specific. Study-level findings and limits: The study found contracting CD4+ clones mainly in CM and EM and contracting CD8+ clones in EMRA. Day 15 to 85 contracting clones showed balanced CD4/CD8; later expanders leaned CD4+. The SARS-CoV-2 specificity of second-wave clones reaching peak at day 37 remained unverified.

This clonotype has just one count. Its antigen is not known. TCRdb re-analysed the 5' RACE reads in MiXCR, keeping a single row per CDR3 protein. The sample contains 290,000 or so distinct CDR3 sequences, roughly a fifth of which appear only once. The CDR3 runs 14 residues. Germline V gene data show CDR1 as DFQATT and CDR2 as SNEGSKA (reference sequence). The V end lost 1 base, the J end lost 3 bases, and 12 bases lay between the germline ends. The genes are TRBV20-1 and TRBJ1-1, with D possibly matching TRBD1 (5 bases). Sequencing input: PBMCs or a T cell subset sorted from them (not recorded which). This TCR was sampled from a man aged 18 to 29 who had mild COVID-19 (a few samples of this study predate the infection). Cell type and time point are not known. The CDR3 DNA is TGCAGTGCTAGAGCTACAGGTTCGTACACTGAAGCTTTCTTT. This encodes CSARATGSYTEAFF.